One and the same sample provided the 8 T cell receptor beta chains below, sequenced in a study of vaccination and CD4 T cells after COVID-19. The Oncomine TCR Beta short-read assay was applied to DNA of cultured CD4+ T cells. It was cultured CD4+ T cells from which genomic DNA was extracted. TCRdb re-called the PCR reads with MiXCR, one entry per CDR3 protein. The table records about 6,300 distinct CDR3 sequences, around 34% of them present only once. Their specific antigens are unknown. As for treatment: roughly ten-day PBMC culture with coronavirus spike peptide pools or control peptides (ViraFEST assay). Gathering of the CD4+ T cells, from the unexposed donor, took place before the COVID-19 pandemic (2011-2018). The sequenced sample consisted of CD4+ T cells from blood, cultured in vitro. Receptors were obtained from a human donor in good health.

This clonotype appeared a few times. The rearrangement uses TRBV20-1 and TRBJ1-6, with 11 nucleotides matching TRBD1. CDR1 DFQATT and CDR2 SNEGSKA come from the germline V gene (reference sequence). The CDR3 has 14 residues. V lost 2 bases and J lost 8; bases outside the gene matches: 2. CDR3 amino acids: CSARWTGGHSPLHF. The DNA of the CDR3 is TGCAGTGCTAGATGGACAGGGGGCCATTCACCCCTCCACTTT.

The gene calls are TRBV6-2 or TRBV6-3 and TRBJ1-3, with unresolved D. The CDR3 totals 17 residues. Germline CDR1 is MNHEY and CDR2 is SVGEGT. Trimming took off 0 bases at V and 4 bases at J, with 16 bases between the two ends. The CDR3 nucleotides are TGTGCCAGCAGTTACTCGACACCGGGCCGCTCAGGAAACACCATATATTTT. This sequence encodes CASSYSTPGRSGNTIYF.

This clonotype showed up just a few times. The V gene is TRBV6-1, the J gene TRBJ1-5; D is undetermined. This CDR3 has 13 amino acids. The germline V gene has CDR1 MNHNS and CDR2 SASEGT. With 6 bases removed from V and 5 bases from J, the gap between germline ends came to 11 bases. CDR3 amino acids: CASRVGRDQPQHF. CDR3 in DNA: TGTGCCAGCAGAGTGGGTCGGGATCAGCCCCAGCATTTT.

The chain links TRBV7-6 to TRBJ2-3; D uncertain. Germline CDR1 and CDR2: SGHVS and FNYEAQ. V dropped 1 base and J dropped 2 bases, with 10 bases sitting between them. The CDR3 contains 15 residues. The CDR3 spells CASSLEITDTDTQYF. The CDR3 nucleotides read TGTGCCAGCAGCTTAGAAATCACAGACACAGATACGCAGTATTTT.

This clonotype has just a few counts. The chain uses TRBV20-1 and TRBJ2-3, with 10 bases matching TRBD2. The CDR3 length is 16 residues. Looked up from germline, CDR1 is DFQATT and CDR2 is SNEGSKA (reference sequence). Trimming cost V 3 bases and J 5 bases; bases outside gene matches: 11. This CDR3 is CSASRLSGRAEDTQYF. CDR3 coding DNA: TGCAGTGCTAGTCGACTCAGCGGGAGGGCCGAAGATACGCAGTATTTT.

The rearrangement joins TRBV7-9 to TRBJ2-5, with D hard to call. Germline values: CDR1 SEHNR, CDR2 FQNEAQ (reference sequence). V dropped 1 base and J dropped 4 bases, with 13 bases sitting between them. The CDR3 consists of 15 residues. CDR3: CASSLGAWGAETQYF. The CDR3 region has the DNA TGTGCCAGCAGCTTAGGGGCTTGGGGTGCAGAGACCCAGTACTTC.

The table lists this clonotype with a few counts. The chain joins TRBV27 to TRBJ2-7; no clear D gene. Between the trimmed V and J ends, which lost 6 bases and 2 bases, there was a span of 20 bases. The CDR3 consists of 16 residues. Germline values: CDR1 MNHEY, CDR2 SMNVEV (reference sequence). For the CDR3, the DNA is TGTGCCAGCAGCTCCGGTCCGCTAGGAACTCCCTACGAGCAGTACTTC. This sequence encodes CASSSGPLGTPYEQYF.

The chain links TRBV7-2 to TRBJ2-4; 10 bases line up with TRBD2. The CDR3 consists of 17 residues. Germline V gene data show CDR1 as SGHTA and CDR2 as FQGNSA. Unmatched junction bases numbered 15, after V lost 5 bases and J lost 8 bases. CDR3 bases: TGTGCCAGCAGCCCCCACTGGACTAGCGGCACCAACGACATTCAGTACTTC. Translating it yields CASSPHWTSGTNDIQYF.